This TCR beta chain originates from a study of T-cell memory formation after mild COVID-19. This clonotype turned up a few times. The antigen is undetermined. Study-wide findings and caveats: The study found contracting CD4+ clones mainly in CM and EM and contracting CD8+ clones in EMRA.

5'RACE with constant-segment primers yielded barcoded, UMI-tagged TCR alpha and TCR beta cDNA libraries. TCRdb reprocessed the 5' RACE reads with MiXCR, giving one entry per CDR3 protein. This sample yields under 450,000 distinct CDR3 sequences, of which 20% to 25% are seen a single time; under 25% belongs to the top ten. Germline V gives CDR1 SGHRS, CDR2 YFSETQ. Trimming removed 4 bases from V and 5 bases from J, with 10 bases in between. CDR3 length equals 13 residues. The clonotype originates from a man younger than 35 who had mild COVID-19 (a few samples of this study predate the infection). Cell type and time point are not known. The chain is built from TRBV5-1 and TRBJ2-1, with D maybe TRBD1 (5 bases). Sequenced material: PBMCs or a T cell subset sorted from them (not recorded which). CDR3 sequence: CASSDLGDNEQFF. DNA for the CDR3: TGCGCCAGCAGCGACCTAGGGGACAATGAGCAGTTCTTC.